One sample yielded the 6 T cell receptor beta chains listed below, sequenced in a study of blood T cell repertoires in COVID-19. Sequencing used immunoSEQ multiplex PCR; TCRdb keeps in-frame clones, though not all of them. The sample has more than 85,000 clones, over 60% seen once. The material sequenced was peripheral blood. These receptors were collected from a woman at least 80 years old with active or convalescent COVID-19.

The rearrangement links TRBV19 to TRBJ1-2; possible D gene TRBD1, 5 bases. Germline V lookup: CDR1 LNHDA, CDR2 SQIVND (reference sequence). The V end lost 8 bases, the J end lost 2 bases, and 12 bases lay between the germline ends. This CDR3 region has 13 residues. The CDR3 DNA reads as TGTGCCAGTTCGGCGACAGTCAACTATGGCTACACCTTC. Its protein product is CASSATVNYGYTF.

This CDR3 reads CASSIGLAVTDTQYF. The CDR3 region has the DNA TGCGCCAGCAGCATTGGACTAGCGGTGACAGATACGCAGTATTTT. This chain uses TRBV10-1 with TRBJ2-3; TRBD2 matches at 10 bases. Germline assignment: CDR1 WNHNN and CDR2 SYGVQD (reference sequence). V lost 6 bases, J lost 3 bases, and 6 bases stayed unmatched. The CDR3 has 15 residues.

The gene calls are TRBV13 and TRBJ2-2; 7 nucleotides align to TRBD2. The germline gives CDR1 PRHDT, CDR2 FYEKMQ (reference sequence). Trimming at V came to 5 bases and at J to 6 bases, leaving 6 bases not matched to a gene. The CDR3 is 14 amino acids. DNA of the CDR3: TGTGCCAGCAGCCGGCCGGGGGGTTCCGGGGAGCTGTTTTTT. Translation gives CASSRPGGSGELFF. Full variable domain (remainder filled in from reference TRBV13 and TRBJ2-2): AAGVIQSPRHLIKEKRETATLKCYPIPRHDTVYWYQQGPGQDPQFLISFYEKMQSDKGSIPDRFSAQQFSDYHSELNMSSLELGDSALYFCASSRPGGSGELFFGEGSRLTVL.

The chain links TRBV18 to TRBJ2-1, with 8 bases aligning to TRBD2. Germline V gives CDR1 KGHSH, CDR2 LQKENI. The CDR3 spans 16 residues. With 3 bases clipped from V and 4 bases from J, the junction kept 8 bases outside the gene matches. Here the CDR3 DNA reads TGTGCCAGCTCACCTCGGGTAGCGGGAACATACAATGAGCAGTTCTTC. Its translation is CASSPRVAGTYNEQFF.

This sequence joins TRBV5-6 and TRBJ1-1; D is uncertain. Germline CDR1 and CDR2: SGHDT and YYEEEE. V gave up 4 bases and J gave up 0 bases, with 7 bases separating them. CDR3 size: 13 residues. DNA for the CDR3: TGTGCCAGCAGCCCGGGGTTGAACACTGAAGCTTTCTTT. Its translation: CASSPGLNTEAFF.

The V gene is TRBV11-2, the J gene TRBJ2-3, with D perhaps TRBD2 (6 bases). CDR1 and CDR2 from the germline V gene are SGHAT and FQNNGV. V was shortened by 7 bases and J by 4 bases, with 6 bases between the two germline ends. This CDR3 is 11 amino acids long. Here the CDR3 DNA reads TGTGCCAGCATAGCGGCAGATACGCAGTATTTT. This encodes CASIAADTQYF.